The 10 T cell receptor beta chains listed next were all sequenced from one sample in a study of identical twins (dated by TCRdb to 2016 to 2018). Library generation was performed with 5' RACE. TCRdb shows the sequencer as Illumina HiSeq 2000. TCRdb reran the public reads through fastp at Q25 and MiXCR, keeping productive beta chains. Each record represents a unique CDR3 protein, reported with the most common genes and DNA among its rows. The sample table lists 1,800,000 or so distinct CDR3 sequences, about 31% of them with a count of one. The ten most abundant clones make up 0.25% to 0.3% of the sample. The sequenced sample consisted of cord blood. The receptors stem from a newborn girl in good health.

The rearrangement joins TRBV12-3 or TRBV12-4 to TRBJ2-1, with 7 bases lining up with TRBD2. This CDR3 has 15 amino acids. V was clipped by 3 bases and J by 3 bases; unmatched bases: 5. CDR3 loop: CASSFGLGVYNEQFF. DNA for the CDR3: TGTGCCAGCAGTTTCGGACTAGGGGTCTACAATGAGCAGTTCTTC.

This chain joins TRBV4-1 and TRBJ2-6; tentative D call: TRBD1 (6 bases). The V gene's germline CDR1 is MGHRA and CDR2 YSYEKL. The CDR3 runs 16 residues. Deletions cut 1 base from V and 8 bases from J, with 15 bases between. CDR3 amino acids: CASSQAWGHRSNVLTF. CDR3 bases: TGCGCCAGCAGCCAAGCGTGGGGACACAGATCCAACGTCCTGACTTTC.

The chain has TRBV6-1 and TRBJ2-7; TRBD2 agrees at 11 bases. Per germline, CDR1 MNHNS and CDR2 SASEGT. CDR3 length: 15 amino acids. Unmatched junction bases numbered 3, after V lost 0 bases and J lost 5 bases. CDR3 loop: CASSEAQLAGDEQYF. CDR3 nucleotide sequence: TGTGCCAGCAGTGAAGCACAACTAGCGGGAGACGAGCAGTACTTC.

This CDR3 reads CSARSGTGDTEAFF. The CDR3 nucleotides read TGCAGTGCTAGATCCGGGACAGGGGACACTGAAGCTTTCTTT. The chain has TRBV20-1 and TRBJ1-1; 10 nucleotides agree with TRBD1. From germline, CDR1 is DFQATT and CDR2 SNEGSKA (reference sequence). This CDR3 spans 14 amino acids. Unmatched junction bases numbered 3, after V lost 2 bases and J lost 3 bases.

The V and J genes are TRBV6-1 and TRBJ1-2, with D maybe TRBD1 (6 bases). Trimming took off 2 bases at V and 4 bases at J, with 11 bases between the two ends. This CDR3 is 14 amino acids long. Germline V gene lookup returns CDR1 MNHNS and CDR2 SASEGT. CDR3 coding DNA: TGTGCCAGCAGTGAATACGGACAGAGCTATGGCTACACCTTC. Translation gives CASSEYGQSYGYTF.

The CDR3 nucleotides are TGTGCCAGCAGTTCACTAGTCGACGAGCAGTACTTC. Translating it yields CASSSLVDEQYF. The chain employs TRBV28 and TRBJ2-7, with D tentatively TRBD2 (5 bases). Germline V gene data show CDR1 as MDHEN and CDR2 as SYDVKM. The CDR3 runs to 12 residues. The ends were cut back, 4 bases at V and 5 bases at J, with 9 bases in the middle. Variable domain in full (rest from reference TRBV28 and TRBJ2-7): DVKVTQSSRYLVKRTGEKVFLECVQDMDHENMFWYRQDPGLGLRLIYFSYDVKMKEKGDIPEGYSVSREKKERFSLILESASTNQTSMYLCASSSLVDEQYFGPGTRLTVT.

Many counts were recorded for this clonotype. V and J are TRBV12-3 or TRBV12-4 and TRBJ2-1, with 7 bases fitting TRBD2. CDR3 length: 15 amino acids. Unmatched junction bases numbered 5, after V lost 2 bases and J lost 4 bases. The DNA of the CDR3 is TGTGCCAGCAGTTTATCCGGGAGGCTATACAATGAGCAGTTCTTC. Protein: CASSLSGRLYNEQFF.

The V gene is TRBV6-6, the J gene TRBJ2-3, with 7 nucleotides matching TRBD2. CDR3 size: 16 residues. Trimming took 0 bases from V and 1 from J; bases not matched to a gene: 4. Germline V gene sequence: CDR1 MNHNY, CDR2 SVGAGI (reference sequence). CDR3 in amino acids: CASSYSTRGGTDTQYF. The CDR3, as DNA: TGTGCCAGCAGTTACTCGACCCGGGGGGGCACAGATACGCAGTATTTT.

This chain uses TRBV10-2 with TRBJ2-1; 7 bases line up with TRBD2. Germline CDR1 reads WSHSY; CDR2 reads SAAADI. Germline trimming cut 0 bases from V and 10 bases from J; bases unmatched to any gene: 9. The CDR3 spans 15 residues. CDR3 in DNA: TGCGCCAGCAGTGAGTCCCTAGCGGCTCGGCGGGAGCAGTTCTTC. Translated: CASSESLAARREQFF.

The chain links TRBV10-3 to TRBJ2-7, with TRBD2 matching over 11 bases. Trimming removed 5 bases from V and 0 bases from J; junction bases left unmatched: 3. The CDR3 sequence is 15 residues long. The V gene's germline CDR1 is ENHRY and CDR2 SYGVKD. CDR3 nucleotides: TGTGCCATCAGTCAGACTAGCGGGAACTCCTACGAGCAGTACTTC. It yields the protein CAISQTSGNSYEQYF.